This T cell receptor beta chain was obtained from a study of cytomegalovirus exposure and HLA in healthy donors (dated 2017 in TCRdb). General notes on the study: According to a later analysis, one platform produced both the roughly 120 validation repertoires and the 666 repertoires of the first cohort. The study aimed to test whether signatures of past pathogen exposure could be identified by cataloging public T cell receptors. The study combined high-throughput TCR immunosequencing, statistical association of individual TCRs with disease status, and machine learning to predict cytomegalovirus infection status. A separate validation cohort of about 110 different subjects was used in addition to the 666-subject first cohort. Beyond this particular receptor, the publication reports: Subsequent analysis determined that TCRs grouped into clusters in the first cohort also showed a tendency toward co-occurrence across the roughly 130 validation repertoires, and 90% to 95% of cluster scores exceeded 0. The validation cohort had no HLA typing available for a later analysis, so co-occurrence within that cohort was assessed over all 130 or so repertoires. The study gave a list of roughly 150 TCR beta chains associated with cytomegalovirus. While some public TCRs were present in many individuals, most TCR sequences turned up only very rarely across donors. In vitro tests confirmed that a few of the cytomegalovirus-associated TCR beta chains recognize cytomegalovirus antigens. The classifier was reported to diagnose cytomegalovirus status with high specificity and sensitivity in both the original and validation cohorts. The authors suggested that the approach could potentially be extended to other disease states and immunological phenotypes.

Library preparation was by the immunoSEQ multiplex PCR assay. As for the original processing: A statistical classification framework was developed to diagnose cytomegalovirus status using the catalog of TCR beta chain sequences. TCRdb's version of the immuneACCESS table is confined to in-frame rearrangements and falls short of the full clone set. An unresolved V gene accounts for under half of the shortfall where checked; the remainder is of unknown origin. D and trimming come from the DNA, and the V and J calls and clone size come from that table. Across this sample there are some 98,000 clones, with roughly 90% seen only once. The top ten clones comprise over 6% of the sample. Remarks on this clone: Its antigen target is currently unknown. No quality values exist for individual bases; no much larger clone is one base distant.

The CDR3 goes from the cysteine to the phenylalanine over 18 residues. Only the CDR3 part of the read is kept: 54 bases, read in frame from the first base. V loses 7 bases, J loses 0 bases, and the germline ends lie 22 bases apart. Taken from the germline V gene, the CDR1 and CDR2 loops are MDHEN and SYDVKM. Donors formed part of the validation cohort, which comprised fewer than 150 subjects and was distinct from the first cohort of under 850 subjects. Sequencing input: PBMCs. The chain is encoded by TRBV28 joined to TRBJ1-5; a weak D assignment points to TRBD1 (5 bases agree). This TCR came from a man aged 18 to 29 in good health and CMV-seropositive. This receptor carries the CDR3 CASMGGGVPAISNQPQHF. The base sequence is TGTGCCAGCATGGGAGGAGGGGTCCCGGCCATTAGCAATCAGCCCCAGCATTTT.